This is a list of T cell receptor beta chains from one sample in a study of blood T cells in healthy people across ages. TCRdb re-derived calls from the 5' RACE reads in MiXCR, one entry per CDR3 protein. The table records 1.5 million to 2 million distinct CDR3 sequences, roughly 52% of them present only once. The sample consisted of blood. These receptors originate from a woman between 40 and 55 years old in good health. CDR3s include the opening cysteine and the closing phenylalanine or tryptophan. Fields, in order: clone size, J gene, V gene, CDR3 protein. Expanded clones get a size class; other rows say once, few or many, or leave the size out.

size: once
J: TRBJ1-5
V: TRBV20-1
CDR3: CSAMGQGNSNQPQHF

size: NA
J: TRBJ2-7
V: TRBV14
CDR3: CASSQGQGYSYEQYF

size: few
J: TRBJ2-4
V: TRBV6-2/TRBV6-3
CDR3: CASMAKNIQYF

size: NA
J: TRBJ2-7
V: TRBV7-6
CDR3: CASSLGGGSPYEQYF

size: NA
J: TRBJ1-1
V: TRBV20-1
CDR3: CSARDPKRDTEAFF

size: NA
J: TRBJ1-5
V: TRBV4-3
CDR3: CASSQDHQSGRNNQPQHF

size: NA
J: TRBJ1-2
V: TRBV28
CDR3: CASSTTGELYGYTF

size: NA
J: TRBJ2-6
V: TRBV20-1
CDR3: CSARGGGAGANVLTF

size: NA
J: TRBJ1-2
V: TRBV3-1
CDR3: CASSPRGQPTNYGYTF

size: few
J: TRBJ2-5
V: TRBV29-1
CDR3: CSVAHRAETQYF

size: few
J: TRBJ2-3
V: TRBV4-1
CDR3: CASSQTSGGGTDTQYF

size: few
J: TRBJ1-4
V: TRBV6-5
CDR3: CASGGATTNEKLFF

size: once
J: TRBJ1-3
V: TRBV28
CDR3: CASRPQSSGNTIYF

size: once
J: TRBJ2-7
V: TRBV28
CDR3: CASRPGTMSYEQYF

size: NA
J: TRBJ1-4
V: TRBV20-1
CDR3: CSAPRQGNEKLFF

size: NA
J: TRBJ1-2
V: TRBV2
CDR3: CASSEGRDAYGYTF

size: few
J: TRBJ2-7
V: TRBV28
CDR3: CASGSGQGFYEQYF

size: NA
J: TRBJ2-3
V: TRBV5-1
CDR3: CASSSGQYGTDTQYF

size: NA
J: NA
V: TRBV7-2
CDR3: CASSSKRVAAQGEQYF

size: NA
J: TRBJ2-5
V: TRBV7-2
CDR3: CASSPRRRSSETQYF

size: NA
J: TRBJ2-5
V: TRBV21-1
CDR3: CASSNHHPLGRDYGETQYF

size: NA
J: TRBJ2-6
V: TRBV7-9
CDR3: CASSMRRGAQSPSGANVLTF

size: NA
J: TRBJ2-5
V: TRBV5-1
CDR3: CASSRGGGGGYNEQYF

size: few
J: TRBJ1-5
V: TRBV20-1
CDR3: CSARDRGGGNQPQHF

size: NA
J: TRBJ2-1
V: TRBV20-1
CDR3: CSARPLDRVTNEQFF

size: few
J: TRBJ1-2
V: TRBV27
CDR3: CASGEGDSGYGYTF

size: NA
J: TRBJ2-3
V: TRBV12-3/TRBV12-4
CDR3: CASSSQGADMQYF

size: few
J: TRBJ2-4
V: TRBV12-3/TRBV12-4
CDR3: CASSQGMVAKNIQYF

size: NA
J: TRBJ2-5
V: TRBV7-3
CDR3: CASSLRAGDRGQETQYF

size: NA
J: TRBJ2-7
V: TRBV27
CDR3: CASSARSFSEQYF

size: few
J: TRBJ2-5
V: TRBV5-1
CDR3: CASSLREQAETQYF

size: few
J: TRBJ1-1
V: TRBV7-9
CDR3: CASSGPNTEAFF

size: NA
J: TRBJ2-3
V: TRBV7-9
CDR3: CASSLSTAPGGDTQYF

size: NA
J: TRBJ2-5
V: TRBV10-3
CDR3: CAISGSTGDEETQYF

size: NA
J: TRBJ2-1
V: TRBV7-2
CDR3: CASSWDRLYNEQFF

size: NA
J: TRBJ2-1
V: TRBV5-6
CDR3: CASSLWGGRPANEQFF

size: NA
J: TRBJ2-3
V: TRBV27
CDR3: CASRPNSGATDTQYF

size: few
J: TRBJ1-2
V: TRBV4-2
CDR3: CASSRSGTGYGYTF

size: NA
J: TRBJ2-1
V: TRBV20-1
CDR3: CSARDSRLAGPQQFF

size: NA
J: TRBJ2-1
V: TRBV6-6
CDR3: CASLLAGGGNEQFF

size: NA
J: TRBJ2-7
V: TRBV5-1
CDR3: CASSPRAESSYEQYF

size: NA
J: TRBJ2-3
V: TRBV12-3/TRBV12-4
CDR3: CASSIFGEDTQYF

size: NA
J: TRBJ1-6
V: TRBV6-5
CDR3: CASTPSLGESVKTLHF

size: NA
J: TRBJ1-4
V: TRBV7-2
CDR3: CASSSTRGATEKLFF

size: NA
J: TRBJ2-6
V: TRBV4-3
CDR3: CASSQDSMGLWAGANVLTF

size: NA
J: TRBJ1-1
V: TRBV12-3/TRBV12-4
CDR3: CASSPRGRGTEAFF

size: NA
J: TRBJ2-1
V: TRBV20-1
CDR3: CSAISGTSGLRTYNEQFF

size: NA
J: TRBJ2-5
V: TRBV28
CDR3: CASSLNSGGLRETQYF

size: few
J: TRBJ1-1
V: TRBV7-9
CDR3: CASSFVTVREAFF

size: NA
J: TRBJ2-1
V: TRBV12-3/TRBV12-4
CDR3: CASSVLYRVRNNEQFF

size: few
J: TRBJ2-5
V: TRBV7-8
CDR3: CASSSRRTGSQETQYF